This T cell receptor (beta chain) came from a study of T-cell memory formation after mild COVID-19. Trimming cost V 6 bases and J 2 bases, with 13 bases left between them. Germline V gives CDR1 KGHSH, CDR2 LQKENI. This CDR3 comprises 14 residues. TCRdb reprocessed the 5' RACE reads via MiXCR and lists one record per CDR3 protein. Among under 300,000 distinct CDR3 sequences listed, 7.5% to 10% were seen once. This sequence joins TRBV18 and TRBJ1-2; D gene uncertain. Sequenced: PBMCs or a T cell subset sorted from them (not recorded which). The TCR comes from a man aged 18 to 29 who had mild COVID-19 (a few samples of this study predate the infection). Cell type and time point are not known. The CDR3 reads CASSPSSENYGYTF. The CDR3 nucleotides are TGTGCCAGCTCGCCCAGCAGCGAAAACTATGGCTACACCTTC.